A selection of T cell receptor beta chains follows, all from one sample in a study of blood T cells in healthy people across ages. Each CDR3 protein gets one entry after TCRdb re-called the 5' RACE reads with MiXCR. The data contain some 1,000,000 distinct CDR3 sequences, around 25% of them seen just once; the ten biggest clones take up around 0.7%. In addition, the sample was reused for a study of T cells of mothers and their children.

Sequenced: blood. All receptors come from a girl aged 2 to 9 in good health. The CDR3 runs from the conserved cysteine through the conserved F or W. The D gene is left open where the match is weak. Size tells how often a clone was seen (once, few, many) or the class of an expanded clone, and some rows leave it out.

d_call clone_size j_call v_call cdr3_aa cdr3_nt
- - TRBJ1-2 TRBV29-1 CSVDSAVGYTF TGCAGCGTTGATTCCGCCGTTGGCTACACCTTC
- many TRBJ2-6 TRBV2 CASSEDSGANVLTF TGTGCCAGCAGTGAAGACTCTGGGGCCAACGTCCTGACTTTC
TRBD1 - TRBJ2-3 TRBV20-1 CSARRQGARFYTQYF TGCAGTGCCAGGCGGCAGGGGGCGCGTTTTTATACGCAGTATTTT
- - TRBJ2-5 TRBV5-6 CASSLGQSQETQYF TGTGCCAGCAGCTTGGGACAGTCCCAAGAGACCCAGTACTTC
- - TRBJ2-1 TRBV29-1 CSVEDDYYYNEQFF TGCAGCGTTGAAGACGATTACTATTACAATGAGCAGTTCTTC
- - TRBJ2-6 TRBV27 CASSTTGISSGANVLTF TGTGCCAGCAGTACTACAGGTATAAGCTCTGGGGCCAACGTCCTGACTTTC
TRBD2 - TRBJ2-7 TRBV29-1 CSVPSGGSYEQYF TGCAGCGTTCCAAGCGGGGGGTCTTACGAGCAGTACTTC
- - TRBJ1-3 TRBV15 CATSREWGDGNTIYF TGTGCCACCAGCAGAGAGTGGGGGGACGGAAACACCATATATTTT
- - TRBJ2-7 TRBV29-1 CSVWGTTAYEQYF TGCAGCGTTTGGGGGACAACAGCCTACGAGCAGTACTTC
- - TRBJ2-7 TRBV25-1 CASSEGGAATQYF TGTGCCAGCAGTGAGGGAGGAGCAGCAACCCAGTACTTC
TRBD1 - TRBJ2-5 TRBV24-1 CATSDPTGAETQYF TGTGCCACCAGTGACCCTACAGGGGCAGAGACCCAGTACTTC
TRBD2 few TRBJ2-1 TRBV20-1 CSATAGGLYNEQFF TGCAGTGCTACAGCGGGAGGACTTTACAATGAGCAGTTCTTC
- once TRBJ1-4 TRBV29-1 CSVEIPGLNEKLFF TGCAGCGTTGAAATCCCAGGGCTTAATGAAAAACTGTTTTTT
- - TRBJ1-3 TRBV7-8 CASSLSITQNTIYF TGTGCCAGCAGCTTGAGTATTACTCAAAACACCATATATTTT
- - TRBJ1-6 TRBV20-1 CSARNFRSVGTNSPLHF TGCAGTGCTAGAAATTTTCGGAGTGTAGGGACGAATTCACCCCTCCACTTT
- - TRBJ2-3 TRBV3-1 CASSQGPMLDTQYF TGTGCCAGCAGCCAAGGACCTATGCTGGATACGCAGTATTTT
TRBD2 - TRBJ2-3 TRBV28 CASSPNRLAGGSDTQYF TGTGCCAGCAGCCCTAATAGACTAGCGGGAGGGTCAGATACGCAGTATTTT
- few TRBJ2-5 TRBV12-3/TRBV12-4 CASSLQKTQYF TGTGCCAGCAGCCTTCAAAAGACCCAGTACTTC
- few TRBJ1-6 TRBV5-1 CASSFRDANSPLHF TGCGCCAGCAGCTTTCGGGACGCCAATTCACCCCTCCACTTT
- - TRBJ2-7 TRBV29-1 CSVEGGMSYEQYF TGCAGCGTTGAGGGCGGGATGTCCTACGAGCAGTACTTC
- many TRBJ2-7 TRBV27 CASSDLISYEQYF TGTGCCAGTTCAGATTTGATTTCCTACGAGCAGTACTTC
- - TRBJ1-5 TRBV6-1 CASMWGGSNQPQHF TGTGCCAGCATGTGGGGGGGTAGCAATCAGCCCCAGCATTTT
- - TRBJ2-7 TRBV27 CASSPVGLDGRSGEQYF TGTGCCAGCAGTCCAGTCGGATTGGACGGACGGTCGGGGGAGCAGTACTTC
- few TRBJ2-7 TRBV9 CASSVVPLGEQYF TGTGCCAGCAGCGTAGTCCCCCTAGGGGAGCAGTACTTC
TRBD1 - TRBJ2-5 TRBV29-1 CSAIGQGLLLQETQYF TGCAGCGCCATAGGACAGGGGCTCCTCCTCCAAGAGACCCAGTACTTC
TRBD1 few TRBJ2-7 TRBV12-3/TRBV12-4 CASSPRTGTIYEQYF TGTGCCAGCAGCCCAAGGACAGGGACCATCTACGAGCAGTACTTC
- few TRBJ1-1 TRBV11-2 CASSATRVSEAFF TGTGCCAGCAGCGCTACCCGCGTCTCTGAAGCTTTCTTT